This passage covers 16 T cell receptor beta chains from one sample sequenced in a study of type 1 and type 2 diabetes patients. PCR was run on genomic DNA. Multiplex PCR with 30 forward and 13 reverse primers amplified the TCR beta CDR3. TCRdb re-called the multiplex PCR reads through MiXCR, storing one row per CDR3 protein. The table includes some 250,000 distinct CDR3 sequences, approximately 45% detected once. The sample comprised peripheral blood mononuclear cells (PBMCs). These TCRs come from a man younger than 35 with type 2 diabetes.

In regard to this clonotype: An end of the junction differs from the germline gene, which may be a read error. This chain uses TRBV12-3 or TRBV12-4 with TRBJ1-5; unclear D gene. The CDR3 is 17 residues long. The CDR3 sequence: CASGLGDGPVGNQPQHF. CDR3 DNA: TGTGCCAGCGGTTTGGGAGATGGTCCTGTTGGCAATCAGCCCCAGCATTTT.

This clonotype was counted only a few times. The chain has TRBV20-1 and TRBJ2-5; D not resolved. Germline lookup yields CDR1 DFQATT and CDR2 SNEGSKA (reference sequence). V was pared by 5 bases and J by 5 bases, with 18 bases between. CDR3 length: 14 residues. The CDR3 loop reads CSALEAVLEETQYF. CDR3 nucleotides: TGCAGTGCTCTCGAGGCGGTGCTAGAGGAGACCCAGTACTTC.

The chain has TRBV6-5 and TRBJ1-2; unclear D gene. The germline V gene encodes CDR1 MNHEY and CDR2 SVGAGI. Deletions cut 6 bases from V and 4 bases from J, with 12 bases between. CDR3 length: 13 amino acids. The CDR3 sequence is CASSLGGLYGYTF. The CDR3 bases are TGTGCCAGCAGCCTGGGAGGTCTCTATGGCTACACCTTC.

This clonotype showed up just a few times. The rearrangement joins TRBV2 to TRBJ1-2; D is ambiguous. In germline, CDR1 is SNHLY, CDR2 FYNNEI. The CDR3 sequence is 12 residues long. Trimming took 3 bases from V and 2 from J, leaving 4 bases between them. The CDR3 DNA follows: TGTGCCAGCAGTGAGGCAAACTATGGCTACACCTTC. It codes for CASSEANYGYTF.

In its sample, this clonotype was seen many times. The J gene is TRBJ2-5, the V gene TRBV7-3; D unresolved. Trimming stripped 2 bases from V and 1 base from J, with 5 bases between. Per the germline V gene, CDR1 is SGHTA and CDR2 is FQGTGA. CDR3 length equals 13 residues. The CDR3 bases are TGTGCCAGCAGCTTAGGGCTCCAAGAGACCCAGTACTTC. This sequence encodes CASSLGLQETQYF.

The V call is TRBV6-1, the J call TRBJ1-5; TRBD1 aligns across 8 bases. The V segment lost 10 bases and the J segment 0 bases; nucleotides outside the gene matches: 8. CDR1 and CDR2 (germline): MNHNS, SASEGT. The CDR3 runs 15 residues. The CDR3 nucleotides read TGTGCCACCCGACAGGGGCAGTATAGCAATCAGCCCCAGCATTTT. This sequence encodes CATRQGQYSNQPQHF.

This clonotype was found a few times. This chain joins TRBV19 and TRBJ1-1; possible D gene TRBD1, 5 bases. Germline loops: CDR1 LNHDA, CDR2 SQIVND (reference sequence). Deletions cut 3 bases from V and 1 base from J, with 15 bases between. The CDR3 is made up of 16 amino acids. Written as DNA, the CDR3 is TGTGCCAGTAGTATCGCCGCGTGGGGGTCGAACACTGAAGCTTTCTTT. This codes for CASSIAAWGSNTEAFF.

To note about this clonotype: With a much larger clone just one base away, this may be a read error. The rearrangement links TRBV15 to TRBJ2-7; perhaps TRBD1 as D (6 bases). Trimming stripped 3 bases from V and 3 bases from J, with 15 bases between. Germline CDR1 and CDR2: LNHNV and YYDKDF (reference sequence). The CDR3 has 15 residues. CDR3 nucleotides: TGTGCCACCAGCAGGACACCGAGACAGGACTACGAGCAGTACTTC. The encoded protein is CATSRTPRQDYEQYF.

V usage is TRBV6-1 and J usage is TRBJ2-7; 8 bases align to TRBD1. Germline CDR1 MNHNS, CDR2 SASEGT. This CDR3 spans 13 amino acids. V dropped 3 bases and J dropped 5; count of bases not matched to a gene: 3. The CDR3 reads CASSDSTGDEQYF. CDR3 bases: TGTGCCAGCAGTGACTCGACAGGGGACGAGCAGTACTTC.

This clonotype was observed a few times. The V call is TRBV10-2, the J call TRBJ1-1; 7 bases are a match to TRBD1. The CDR3 consists of 13 residues. The junction had 4 bases not matched to a gene; V was cut back by 6 bases and J by 3 bases. Germline-derived CDR1 and CDR2 are WSHSY and SAAADI. The CDR3 nucleotides read TGCGCCAGCAGCAACAGGGGTCACACTGAAGCTTTCTTT. Protein product: CASSNRGHTEAFF.

This rearrangement joins TRBV30 to TRBJ1-2; no clear D. Deletions cut 6 bases from V and 4 bases from J, with 9 bases between. The germline CDR1 and CDR2 sequences are GTSNPN and SVGIG (reference sequence). There are 11 residues in the CDR3. In DNA, the CDR3 is TGTGCCTGCCGGGAGGCCTATGGCTACACCTTC. It encodes CACREAYGYTF.

The chain uses TRBV4-1 and TRBJ2-7, with D hard to call. The V end was cut by 0 bases, the J end by 3 bases, with 9 bases between. Germline CDR1 reads MGHRA; CDR2 reads YSYEKL. The CDR3 is 14 residues long. The CDR3 DNA is TGCGCCAGCAGCCAAGAGGTAACGTTCTACGAGCAGTACTTC. Translated, it gives CASSQEVTFYEQYF.

The chain links TRBV13 to TRBJ2-7; D not certain. This CDR3 has 15 amino acids. Germline V lookup: CDR1 PRHDT, CDR2 FYEKMQ (reference sequence). The V end was cut by 5 bases, the J end by 0 bases, with 14 bases between. CDR3 sequence reads: CASSQLVTTSYEQYF. The CDR3 coding sequence is TGTGCCAGCAGCCAGTTGGTAACCACCTCCTACGAGCAGTACTTC.

The table lists this clonotype with a few counts. The chain joins TRBV27 to TRBJ2-7; D ambiguous. This CDR3 spans 13 amino acids. Germline V gives CDR1 MNHEY, CDR2 SMNVEV (reference sequence). V was clipped by 5 bases and J by 3 bases, with 11 bases between them. CDR3 sequence reads: CASSQTGNYEQYF. Written as DNA, the CDR3 is TGTGCCAGCAGTCAAACTGGGAACTACGAGCAGTACTTC.

The rearrangement uses TRBV10-1 and TRBJ2-5, with a weak D call TRBD1 (6 bases). From germline, CDR1 is WNHNN and CDR2 SYGVQD (reference sequence). The CDR3 spans 17 residues. Trimming left V 6 bases short and J 5 bases short, with 25 bases between. This chain's CDR3 is CASRGWGLTDSQETQYF. Here the CDR3 DNA reads TGCGCCAGCAGGGGCTGGGGGCTAACGGACTCGCAGGAGACCCAGTACTTC.

The chain couples TRBV9 to TRBJ2-2; possibly TRBD2 for D (5 bases). The CDR3 spans 13 residues. Trimming shortened V by 0 bases and J by 6 bases, and 6 bases separated the two germline ends. In germline, CDR1 is SGDLS, CDR2 YYNGEE. CDR3 protein: CASSVGGSGELFF. In DNA, the CDR3 is TGTGCCAGCAGCGTAGGAGGGTCCGGGGAGCTGTTTTTT.